Listed here are 28 T cell receptor beta chains from one sample, sequenced in a study of cytomegalovirus exposure and HLA in healthy donors. 60 Vbeta and 13 Jbeta primers were used in PCR. Generated by immunoSEQ multiplex PCR, the TCRdb table keeps only in-frame clones and is missing some. The table has about 160,000 clones, 71% seen once. Sample: PBMCs. The receptors derive from a woman aged 25 to 45 in good health and CMV-seronegative.

V gene TRBV4-3 combines with J gene TRBJ1-6; no firm D call. Germline CDR1 is LGHNA and CDR2 is YSLEER. The CDR3 covers 16 residues. With 5 bases removed from V and 7 bases from J, the gap between germline ends came to 18 bases. The CDR3 DNA sequence: TGCGCCAGCAGCTCCCAAATGGGCAGCTGGAATTCACCCCTCCACTTT. Translated, it gives CASSSQMGSWNSPLHF.

The chain combines TRBV2 with TRBJ2-2; D perhaps matches TRBD2 (5 bases). The CDR3 is 14 amino acids. Trimming removed 4 bases from V and 4 bases from J, with 10 bases in between. CDR1 and CDR2 (germline): SNHLY, FYNNEI. In DNA, the CDR3 is TGTGCCAGCAGTGGAAGAGGGAGCACCGGGGAGCTGTTTTTT. Its protein is CASSGRGSTGELFF.

The gene calls are TRBV15 and TRBJ2-1; 8 positions agree with TRBD2. The CDR3 length is 15 residues. Trimming at V came to 4 bases and at J to 7 bases, leaving 9 bases not matched to a gene. From germline, CDR1 is LNHNV and CDR2 YYDKDF (reference sequence). CDR3 sequence (DNA): TGTGCCACCAGCAACTCCGGGAGGGGTTGGAATGAGCAGTTCTTC. It yields the protein CATSNSGRGWNEQFF.

This clone was recorded a few times. V is TRBV7-3 and J is TRBJ2-5; tentatively, D is TRBD2 (7 bases). The length of the CDR3 is 15 residues. V lost 1 base, J lost 5 bases, and 14 bases lay in between. In germline, CDR1 is SGHTA, CDR2 FQGTGA. The CDR3 bases are TGTGCCAGCAGCTTAATCGGAGGGGGGGAGGAGACCCAGTACTTC. This codes for CASSLIGGGEETQYF.

This chain connects TRBV29-1 to TRBJ2-7; 7 bases match TRBD2. The V segment lost 3 bases and the J segment 0 bases; nucleotides outside the gene matches: 14. Germline CDR1 and CDR2: SQVTM and ANQGSEA. This CDR3 is 17 amino acids long. The CDR3 DNA reads TGCAGCGTTGATCTGACATCCGGGGGGAGCTCCTCCTACGAGCAGTACTTC. Translated, it gives CSVDLTSGGSSSYEQYF.

The chain has TRBV7-2 and TRBJ2-7; a weak D match, TRBD2 (5 bases). The CDR3 runs 13 residues. V was cut by 3 bases and J by 5 bases, with 11 bases left in between. In germline, CDR1 is SGHTA, CDR2 FQGNSA. The CDR3 nucleotides are TGTGCCAGCAGCTTCAGGAGGCCTGACGAGCAGTACTTC. Protein sequence: CASSFRRPDEQYF.

This clone was seen once. The rearrangement links TRBV6-5 to TRBJ2-7, with 7 positions matching TRBD1. The CDR3 consists of 14 residues. The germline V gene has CDR1 MNHEY and CDR2 SVGAGI. Losses at the gene ends were 6 bases for V and 4 bases for J; bases not matched to a gene: 9. The CDR3 sequence: CASSFTGVFYEQYF. The CDR3 coding sequence is TGTGCCAGCAGCTTTACAGGGGTTTTTTACGAGCAGTACTTC.

This clone was counted a few times. The chain carries TRBV4-1 and TRBJ1-2; weak D call: TRBD1 (6 bases). The germline CDR1 and CDR2 sequences are MGHRA and YSYEKL. V was trimmed by 4 bases and J by 4 bases, leaving 19 bases between them. This CDR3 contains 16 residues. The CDR3, as DNA: TGCGCCAGCAGCCTATTTTCGGGCAGGGGCCCCTATGGCTACACCTTC. Translated: CASSLFSGRGPYGYTF.

The CDR3 coding sequence is TGTGCCACCAGCAGAGGACTAGCGGGAGTCAATGAGCAGTTCTTC. Protein product: CATSRGLAGVNEQFF. V usage is TRBV15 and J usage is TRBJ2-1, with 12 positions matching TRBD2. There are 15 residues in the CDR3. Germline V gene sequence: CDR1 LNHNV, CDR2 YYDKDF (reference sequence). Trimming removed 1 base from V and 6 bases from J; junction bases left unmatched: 1.

V gene TRBV25-1 combines with J gene TRBJ1-5; D perhaps matches TRBD1 (6 bases). Deletions cut 8 bases from V and 4 bases from J, with 12 bases between. This CDR3 has 13 residues. Germline CDR1 reads MGHDK; CDR2 reads SYGVNS. Here the CDR3 reads CASGPQGNQPQHF. The DNA for the CDR3 is TGTGCCAGCGGGCCACAGGGAAATCAGCCCCAGCATTTT.

This chain uses TRBV5-1 with TRBJ2-1; perhaps TRBD2 as D (6 bases). Germline lookup yields CDR1 SGHRS and CDR2 YFSETQ. There are 15 residues in the CDR3. The germline V and J ends were trimmed by 0 bases and 6 bases, with 13 bases remaining between them. The DNA for the CDR3 is TGCGCCAGCAGCTTGGTGGCGAGCGGGTTCAATGAGCAGTTCTTC. It translates to CASSLVASGFNEQFF.

The chain carries TRBV29-1 and TRBJ1-6; 7 nucleotides agree with TRBD1. Germline values: CDR1 SQVTM, CDR2 ANQGSEA. The CDR3 covers 13 residues. V was pared by 6 bases and J by 7 bases, with 6 bases of the junction left unmatched. This CDR3 reads CSVDDRDNSPLHF. The CDR3 DNA reads as TGCAGCGTCGACGACAGGGACAATTCACCCCTCCACTTT.

The V gene is TRBV5-1, the J gene TRBJ2-7, with TRBD1 as a possible D gene (6 bases). CDR1 SGHRS and CDR2 YFSETQ come from the germline V gene. The CDR3 extends over 15 amino acids. Trimming took 0 bases from V and 2 from J, leaving 12 bases between them. The CDR3 bases are TGCGCCAGCAGCTTGGATACAGGGCCCGCCTACGAGCAGTACTTC. The encoded protein is CASSLDTGPAYEQYF.

The chain employs TRBV11-3 and TRBJ2-1, with D possibly being TRBD2 (6 bases). CDR1 is SGHNT, CDR2 YENEEA, per germline. The CDR3 contains 13 residues. V was cut by 4 bases and J by 6 bases, with 10 bases left in between. This chain's CDR3 is CASSSRGSNEQFF. The CDR3 nucleotides are TGTGCCAGCAGCTCCCGGGGGAGCAATGAGCAGTTCTTC.

The CDR3 DNA sequence: TGTGCCAGCAGCAAAGCAGGACAGGGGGTTTACGGGGAGCTGTTTTTT. Residues: CASSKAGQGVYGELFF. This chain uses TRBV21-1 with TRBJ2-2; TRBD1, the table's D call, was not compared with the DNA. TRBV21-1 is tagged as a pseudogene. This CDR3 spans 16 amino acids.

The V gene is TRBV7-9, the J gene TRBJ2-3; possible D gene TRBD1, 5 bases. The V end lost 1 base, the J end lost 6 bases, and 14 bases lay between the germline ends. Germline loops: CDR1 SEHNR, CDR2 FQNEAQ (reference sequence). This CDR3 has 15 residues. CDR3 DNA: TGTGCCAGCAGCTTAGACAGGATCACAACTGATACGCAGTATTTT. It yields the protein CASSLDRITTDTQYF.

DNA for the CDR3: TGTGCCAGCAGCTTAAGTTCGGGGGGGAACTATGGCTACACCTTC. This gives the protein CASSLSSGGNYGYTF. The J gene is TRBJ1-2, the V gene TRBV7-3; perhaps TRBD1 as D (5 bases). The germline V gene has CDR1 SGHTA and CDR2 FQGTGA. This CDR3 has 15 residues. V was cut by 1 base and J by 2 bases, with 11 bases left in between.

V is TRBV5-1 and J is TRBJ2-5; D gene ambiguous. The last part of the DNA fits TRBJ2-7 better; the J call may be wrong. The V gene's germline CDR1 is SGHRS and CDR2 YFSETQ. The CDR3 loop spans 14 amino acids. The CDR3 DNA reads as TGCGCCAGCAGCTTGCGTACGCCCTCCTACGAGCAGTACTTC. This sequence encodes CASSLRTPSYEQYF.

DNA for the CDR3: TGTGCCAGCAGCCAGGGAACTGGGGGTAGCGGGTCCTACAATGAGCAGTTCTTC. Its protein product is CASSQGTGGSGSYNEQFF. The chain has TRBV11-2 and TRBJ2-1; TRBD2 aligns across 7 bases. Germline assignment: CDR1 SGHAT and CDR2 FQNNGV. Losses at the gene ends were 5 bases for V and 1 base for J; bases not matched to a gene: 14. This CDR3 is built from 18 residues.

J is TRBJ2-2 and V is TRBV5-1, with D perhaps TRBD1 (6 bases). V shed 4 bases and J shed 5 bases, with 18 bases lying between them. Germline loops: CDR1 SGHRS, CDR2 YFSETQ. This CDR3 region has 16 residues. In nucleotides, the CDR3 is TGCGCCAGCAGCCCAACAGCCGGGACAACAACCGGGGAGCTGTTTTTT. This sequence encodes CASSPTAGTTTGELFF.

The chain has TRBV30 and TRBJ1-2; tentatively, D is TRBD1 (5 bases). The length of the CDR3 is 14 residues. From germline, CDR1 is GTSNPN and CDR2 SVGIG (reference sequence). V dropped 2 bases and J dropped 4 bases, with 14 bases sitting between them. CDR3 in DNA: TGTGCCTGGAGTATTGGGGGGGGGTTCTATGGCTACACCTTC. It yields the protein CAWSIGGGFYGYTF.

The CDR3: CASSGASGSLVYEQYF. The CDR3 DNA reads TGTGCCAGCAGCGGGGCTAGCGGGAGCCTTGTCTACGAGCAGTACTTC. J is TRBJ2-5 and V is TRBV9; TRBD2 matches 10 bases. The DNA end is more similar to TRBJ2-7, so the J call may be wrong. Germline V gives CDR1 SGDLS, CDR2 YYNGEE. The CDR3 runs 16 residues.

The V call is TRBV28, the J call TRBJ1-4; TRBD1 matches 9 bases. V lost 3 bases to trimming and J lost 9 bases; unmatched junction nucleotides: 5. The CDR3 is made up of 14 amino acids. Germline V gives CDR1 MDHEN, CDR2 SYDVKM. In DNA, the CDR3 is TGTGCCAGCAGTTTGACAGGGGGTATGAAAAAACTGTTTTTT. This sequence encodes CASSLTGGMKKLFF. Filled out from reference TRBV28 and TRBJ1-4, the complete variable domain reads DVKVTQSSRYLVKRTGEKVFLECVQDMDHENMFWYRQDPGLGLRLIYFSYDVKMKEKGDIPEGYSVSREKKERFSLILESASTNQTSMYLCASSLTGGMKKLFFGSGTQLSVL.

This chain links TRBV5-3 with TRBJ2-3; 7 bases agree with TRBD2. TRBV5-3 is sorted into the ORF group, with uncertain function. Unmatched junction bases numbered 3, after V lost 0 bases and J lost 2 bases. The CDR3 contains 15 residues. This chain's CDR3 is CARSLELADTDTQYF. CDR3 in DNA: TGTGCCAGAAGCTTGGAGCTAGCGGACACAGATACGCAGTATTTT.

DNA for the CDR3: TGTGCCAGCAGCCGCGGAGTAGTGCCCTCTGGAAACACCATATATTTT. Encoded protein: CASSRGVVPSGNTIYF. The rearrangement uses TRBV14 and TRBJ1-3; D not certain. Between the trimmed V and J ends, which lost 4 bases and 0 bases, there was a span of 13 bases. Looked up from germline, CDR1 is SGHDN and CDR2 is FVKESK. This CDR3 spans 16 amino acids.

The chain is built from TRBV29-1 and TRBJ2-3; tentatively, D is TRBD2 (8 bases). The CDR3 length is 15 residues. The V and J ends lost 7 bases and 1 base respectively, with 18 bases between them. The germline CDR1 and CDR2 sequences are SQVTM and ANQGSEA. The CDR3 reads CSAEGAGGRTDTQYF. The CDR3 coding sequence is TGCAGCGCCGAGGGGGCGGGGGGCCGCACAGATACGCAGTATTTT.

This clone turned up a few times. The J gene is TRBJ1-1, the V gene TRBV27; no reliable D call. Trimming cost V 4 bases and J 0 bases, with 15 bases left between them. Germline loops: CDR1 MNHEY, CDR2 SMNVEV (reference sequence). This CDR3 is built from 16 residues. CDR3 bases: TGTGCCAGCAGTTCCCCAACGACGGGGTTGAACACTGAAGCTTTCTTT. Protein product: CASSSPTTGLNTEAFF.

This rearrangement joins TRBV27 to TRBJ1-1, with 7 bases matching TRBD1. The V and J ends lost 7 bases and 0 bases, in that order; junction bases with no gene match: 14. CDR1 is MNHEY, CDR2 SMNVEV, per germline (reference sequence). CDR3 length: 17 amino acids. The CDR3 coding sequence is TGTGCCAGCAAGCTGAGACAGGGCGGGTTCATGAACACTGAAGCTTTCTTT. Amino acids: CASKLRQGGFMNTEAFF.